Shown below are 26 T cell receptor beta chains from a single sample sequenced in a study of cytomegalovirus exposure and HLA in healthy donors (dated by TCRdb to 2015 to 2018). The library relied on the immunoSEQ multiplex PCR assay. For the multiplex PCR, a mixture combining 60 forward primers for TCR Vbeta segments and 13 reverse primers for TCR Jbeta segments was used. TCRdb obtained this table from immuneACCESS and retained in-frame rearrangements with V and J assigned. These tables miss some clones; where compared with another copy, unresolved V genes account for less than half of the shortfall, and the remainder is unexplained. In all, the sample holds 150,000 to 200,000 clones, and roughly 85% of those were seen once. The top ten hold approximately 9.4% of the sample. The sequencing input was PBMCs. Source of these receptors: a man between 18 and 29 years old in good health and CMV-seropositive.

V usage is TRBV19 and J usage is TRBJ1-4, with D unresolved. CDR3 length equals 16 residues. Germline V gene sequence: CDR1 LNHDA, CDR2 SQIVND (reference sequence). Deletions cut 4 bases from V and 5 bases from J, with 17 bases between. The CDR3 nucleotides read TGTGCCAGTAGTACCCTTCGCCCCCCGCGGAATGAAAAACTGTTTTTT. It codes for CASSTLRPPRNEKLFF.

The genes are TRBV7-9 and TRBJ2-2; 9 bases fit TRBD1. CDR1 and CDR2 (germline): SEHNR, FQNEAQ (reference sequence). V lost 5 bases to trimming and J lost 6 bases; unmatched junction nucleotides: 7. CDR3 length: 15 residues. The CDR3 coding sequence is TGTGCCAGCAGCCTACGGACAGGGGCCGCCGGGGAGCTGTTTTTT. Residues: CASSLRTGAAGELFF.

The gene calls are TRBV4-3 and TRBJ2-1; 9 bases line up with TRBD2. CDR1 and CDR2 (germline): LGHNA, YSLEER. The CDR3 totals 18 residues. J lost 0 bases, V lost 1 base, and 7 bases had no gene match. The CDR3: CASSQVGFSGGSYNEQFF. The CDR3 DNA reads TGCGCCAGCAGCCAAGTTGGGTTTAGCGGGGGCTCCTACAATGAGCAGTTCTTC.

The sample holds a few counts of this clone. Other DNA sequences in the same sample also yield this CDR3. The CDR3 DNA reads TGCGCCAGCAGCCAAGAGCGGGACAGCTACAATGAGCAGTTCTTC. The encoded protein is CASSQERDSYNEQFF. The V call is TRBV4-3, the J call TRBJ2-1; D possibly corresponds to TRBD1 (7 bases). The CDR3 is 15 amino acids. The ends were cut back, 0 bases at V and 3 bases at J, with 9 bases in the middle. Germline V gene lookup returns CDR1 LGHNA and CDR2 YSLEER.

This clone was picked up one time. J is TRBJ1-2 and V is TRBV2; D is ambiguous. Trimming left V 7 bases short and J 2 bases short, with 11 bases between. Germline CDR1 reads SNHLY; CDR2 reads FYNNEI. The CDR3 runs to 13 residues. CDR3 coding DNA: TGTGCCAGCAACGAACACGGGAACTATGGCTACACCTTC. Its translation: CASNEHGNYGYTF.

Concerning this clone itself: A read error may account for a junction end that differs from germline. The V gene is TRBV9, the J gene TRBJ1-5; 8 bases are a match to TRBD1. The CDR3 consists of 14 residues. Germline values: CDR1 SGDLS, CDR2 YYNGEE. CDR3 coding DNA: TGTGCCAGCAGCAGGACAGGGTCCAATCCGCCCCAGCATTTT. Protein product: CASSRTGSNPPQHF.

The chain recombines TRBV2 with TRBJ2-5; D not resolved. The CDR3 contains 13 residues. Germline assignment: CDR1 SNHLY and CDR2 FYNNEI. Between the trimmed V and J ends, which lost 3 bases and 2 bases, there was a span of 7 bases. The DNA for the CDR3 is TGTGCCAGCAGTGACAGGAATCAAGAGACCCAGTACTTC. This gives the protein CASSDRNQETQYF.

The rearrangement uses TRBV2 and TRBJ1-2; TRBD1 might be the D (6 bases). The CDR3 runs to 15 residues. Trimming shortened V by 3 bases and J by 2 bases, and 13 bases separated the two germline ends. Germline loops: CDR1 SNHLY, CDR2 FYNNEI. The CDR3 nucleotides read TGTGCCAGCAGTGAGGTGGGACATGGGAACTATGGCTACACCTTC. This encodes CASSEVGHGNYGYTF.

The chain recombines TRBV7-9 with TRBJ2-7; the D is unclear. V was clipped by 4 bases and J by 2 bases, with 12 bases between them. This CDR3 contains 14 residues. Germline loops: CDR1 SEHNR, CDR2 FQNEAQ (reference sequence). CDR3 sequence reads: CASSSQRRPYEQYF. The CDR3 DNA reads as TGTGCCAGCAGCTCCCAGAGGAGACCCTACGAGCAGTACTTC.

The chain combines TRBV7-2 with TRBJ1-5, with D maybe TRBD1 (5 bases). The V gene's germline CDR1 is SGHTA and CDR2 FQGNSA. V lost 2 bases to trimming and J lost 1 base, with 9 bases between them. This CDR3 contains 15 residues. CDR3 residues: CASSLNRKSNQPQHF. The CDR3 DNA is TGTGCCAGCAGCTTAAACAGGAAGAGCAATCAGCCCCAGCATTTT.

The chain joins TRBV6-6 to TRBJ2-3, with TRBD2 matching 10 bases. V was pared by 3 bases and J by 4 bases, with 4 bases of the junction left unmatched. CDR3 length: 15 residues. CDR1 is MNHNY and CDR2 is SVGAGI in the germline V gene (reference sequence). CDR3 sequence reads: CASSYGLAGADTQYF. The CDR3 nucleotides read TGTGCCAGCAGTTATGGGCTAGCGGGGGCAGATACGCAGTATTTT.

This clone showed up many times. The rearrangement uses TRBV6-5 and TRBJ1-2, with D maybe TRBD1 (5 bases). The CDR3 length is 12 residues. The V gene's germline CDR1 is MNHEY and CDR2 SVGAGI. V dropped 8 bases and J dropped 8 bases, with 15 bases sitting between them. As DNA, the CDR3 is TGTGCCAGCGCATCGGGGGTACTGGGCTACACCTTC. Its translation is CASASGVLGYTF.

The chain uses TRBV5-5 and TRBJ1-6; D gene uncertain. V was pared by 2 bases and J by 8 bases, with 11 bases between. Germline V gene data show CDR1 as SGHKS and CDR2 as YYEKEE (reference sequence). The CDR3 covers 14 residues. The CDR3 sequence: CASSLWTGDSPLHF. CDR3 nucleotide sequence: TGTGCCAGCAGCTTATGGACTGGAGATTCACCCCTCCACTTT.

This chain links TRBV5-5 with TRBJ1-2; D is perhaps TRBD1 (6 bases). Germline CDR1 SGHKS, CDR2 YYEKEE (reference sequence). V dropped 3 bases and J dropped 3 bases, with 15 bases sitting between them. CDR3 length equals 15 residues. The CDR3 nucleotides read TGTGCCAGCAGCTCCATTGAACAGGGATACTATGGCTACACCTTC. Protein product: CASSSIEQGYYGYTF.

J is TRBJ2-5 and V is TRBV10-2, with 9 bases fitting TRBD1. The DNA end lines up better with TRBJ2-7; the J call may be wrong. This CDR3 region has 14 residues. The germline gives CDR1 WSHSY, CDR2 SAAADI. The CDR3 sequence: CASSDRTGAHEQYF. In DNA form, the CDR3 reads TGCGCCAGCAGTGATAGGACAGGGGCCCACGAGCAGTACTTC.

The J gene is TRBJ1-2, the V gene TRBV5-5, with 7 nucleotides matching TRBD1. This CDR3 region has 14 residues. V gave up 4 bases and J gave up 4 bases; unmatched junction bases: 7. The V gene's germline CDR1 is SGHKS and CDR2 YYEKEE (reference sequence). CDR3 residues: CASSLPGTAYGYTF. CDR3 DNA sequence: TGTGCCAGCAGCCTCCCCGGGACAGCCTATGGCTACACCTTC.

The V and J genes are TRBV6-4 and TRBJ2-1; 12 nucleotides align to TRBD2. V was clipped by 0 bases and J by 16 bases; unmatched bases: 4. The CDR3 extends over 13 amino acids. From germline, CDR1 is MRHNA and CDR2 SNTAGT. CDR3 sequence reads: CASSDSLAGGLFF. For the CDR3, the DNA is TGTGCCAGCAGTGACTCGCTAGCGGGGGGGCTCTTCTTC.

In regard to this clone: Other DNA sequences from this sample encode an identical CDR3 as well. The rearrangement links TRBV5-4 to TRBJ2-5, with unresolved D. V was clipped by 1 base and J by 2 bases, with 3 bases between them. Germline V CDR1 and CDR2: SGHNT, YYREEE (reference sequence). The CDR3 consists of 12 residues. CDR3 in amino acids: CASSLPQETQYF. The CDR3 DNA reads as TGTGCCAGCAGCTTGCCTCAAGAGACCCAGTACTTC.

This clone was seen a few times. V and J are TRBV19 and TRBJ1-3; 7 positions match TRBD1. Trimming cost V 5 bases and J 7 bases; bases outside gene matches: 11. This CDR3 has 15 amino acids. Per germline, CDR1 LNHDA and CDR2 SQIVND (reference sequence). As DNA, the CDR3 is TGTGCCAGTAGTGTCCAGGGGGGAATGGAGAACACCATATATTTT. Translating it yields CASSVQGGMENTIYF.

This chain links TRBV11-3 with TRBJ2-5, with D possibly being TRBD2 (5 bases). Trimming shortened V by 1 base and J by 2 bases, and 5 bases separated the two germline ends. Per germline, CDR1 SGHNT and CDR2 YENEEA. The length of the CDR3 is 13 residues. CDR3: CASSLGGQETQYF. CDR3 DNA sequence: TGTGCCAGCAGCTTAGGCGGGCAAGAGACCCAGTACTTC.

The gene calls are TRBV7-2 and TRBJ2-5; 12 positions match TRBD2. The J segment lost 5 bases and the V segment lost 2 bases, leaving 3 bases of the junction unmatched. The CDR3 has 15 residues. Germline V CDR1 and CDR2: SGHTA, FQGNSA. The CDR3 DNA reads TGTGCCAGCAGCTTACTAGCGGGGGGGCCGGAGACCCAGTACTTC. Protein sequence: CASSLLAGGPETQYF.

CDR3 protein: CASSLDRYSGNTIYF. CDR3 in DNA: TGCGCCAGCAGCTTGGACAGATACTCTGGAAACACCATATATTTT. This chain joins TRBV5-1 and TRBJ1-3; D gene uncertain. V lost 0 bases, J lost 0 bases, and 7 bases lay in between. Germline CDR1 SGHRS, CDR2 YFSETQ. This CDR3 region has 15 residues. The variable domain in full, completed from reference TRBV5-1 and TRBJ1-3, reads KAGVTQTPRYLIKTRGQQVTLSCSPISGHRSVSWYQQTPGQGLQFLFEYFSETQRNKGNFPGRFSGRQFSNSRSEMNVSTLELGDSALYLCASSLDRYSGNTIYFGEGSWLTVV.

This clone was observed a few times. The gene calls are TRBV30 and TRBJ1-4; D possibly corresponds to TRBD1 (5 bases). The CDR3 contains 13 residues. The V gene's germline CDR1 is GTSNPN and CDR2 SVGIG (reference sequence). The CDR3 DNA reads as TGTGCACAAAATTACAGGACTAATGAAAAACTGTTTTTT. This translates into CAQNYRTNEKLFF.

This clone was recorded a few times. This chain connects TRBV6-1 to TRBJ1-1, with 9 bases lining up with TRBD1. CDR1 is MNHNS, CDR2 SASEGT, per germline. CDR3 length: 14 amino acids. The V and J ends lost 2 bases and 5 bases, in that order; junction bases with no gene match: 3. DNA of the CDR3: TGTGCCAGCAGTGAACGGACAGGGGCAACTGAAGCTTTCTTT. It translates to CASSERTGATEAFF.

The chain uses TRBV27 and TRBJ2-7; tentatively, D is TRBD2 (5 bases). Trimming left V 4 bases short and J 2 bases short, with 9 bases between. Germline lookup yields CDR1 MNHEY and CDR2 SMNVEV (reference sequence). The CDR3 loop spans 13 amino acids. In DNA, the CDR3 is TGTGCCAGCAGTTACGGGGTCCCCTACGAGCAGTACTTC. Protein product: CASSYGVPYEQYF.

The rearrangement joins TRBV15 to TRBJ2-2; 12 bases agree with TRBD2. CDR1 LNHNV and CDR2 YYDKDF come from the germline V gene (reference sequence). The trim removed 4 bases at V and 3 bases at J, leaving 12 bases unmatched. This CDR3 region has 19 residues. CDR3 region: CATSNLPTSGGLDTGELFF. In DNA form, the CDR3 reads TGTGCCACCAGCAACCTGCCGACTAGCGGGGGACTTGACACCGGGGAGCTGTTTTTT.